Described below is a single TCR beta chain sequence and its context. The antigen is undetermined. Adults with ileal or ileocolonic Crohn's disease and an indication for resection were eligible. The data were obtained in a study of T cell repertoires in ileal Crohn's disease. Points from the study as a whole: All patients with clonality above 26.8% had endoscopic recurrence. Active smokers at surgery had more clonal expansions than non-smokers.

Unmatched junction bases numbered 9, after V lost 3 bases and J lost 6 bases. The CDR3 totals 15 residues. CDR1 is LNHDA, CDR2 SQIVND, per germline (reference sequence). Produced via immunoSEQ multiplex PCR; TCRdb's table is partial and in-frame only. The table lists about 16,000 clones, about 90% of them singletons, with around 5.6% in the top ten. This TCR came from an adult with Crohn's disease. The chain carries TRBV19 and TRBJ2-7; 9 positions agree with TRBD2. Sequences were obtained from ileal tissue. The CDR3 DNA follows: TGTGCCAGTAGTATTATGGCGGGAGGGCCCAGCGAGCAGTACTTC. It specifies CASSIMAGGPSEQYF.